The present T cell receptor beta chain was sequenced within a study of blood T cells in healthy people across ages. The V end was cut by 1 base, the J end by 1 base, with 13 bases between. The germline gives CDR1 SEHNR, CDR2 FQNEAQ (reference sequence). The CDR3 length is 16 residues. On this clonotype itself: Antigen specificity is unknown.

The use of a sample-barcoded 5' primer and a J-beta primer mix characterized a second PCR of about 7 to 12 cycles. Every individual sample yielded 2.5 million or more paired-end reads (each containing CDR3). A single record per CDR3 protein comes from TCRdb applying MiXCR to the 5' RACE reads. Found here are about 1.1 million distinct CDR3 sequences, 35% to 45% of them singletons; the top ten hold about an eighth. Study observations and caveats: Naive and antigen-experienced cells were not separated, limiting conclusive comparison. The unknown donor CMV status may have confounded expanded clonotype changes. A strong correlation was found between TCR beta diversity and the percentage of naive T cells.

The TCR was taken from a young man in good health. Sequenced sample: blood. The chain uses TRBV7-9 and TRBJ2-5; D is undetermined. In DNA, the CDR3 is TGTGCCAGCAGCTTAGAAGTTGGGGTTTTCCAAGAGACCCAGTACTTC. The encoded protein is CASSLEVGVFQETQYF. The whole variable domain, filled in from reference TRBV7-9 and TRBJ2-5, reads DTGVSQNPRHKITKRGQNVTFRCDPISEHNRLYWYRQTLGQGPEFLTYFQNEAQLEKSRLLSDRFSAERPKGSFSTLEIQRTEQGDSAMYLCASSLEVGVFQETQYFGPGTRLLVL.